The source of this T cell receptor (beta chain) is a study of neurological immune-mediated disorders. Study-wide points: Multiple sclerosis patients had less TCR clonal expansion than even healthy controls, unlike HTLV-1-associated myelopathy.

The time point here: technical triplicate 1. The cDNA was generated through 5'RACE incorporating 10-nucleotide random UMIs. TCRdb itself ran the 5' RACE reads through MiXCR, one entry per CDR3 protein. In the table there are roughly 38,000 distinct CDR3 sequences, 8.5% to 14% of which are singletons. This clonotype was counted many times. As yet, its antigen is unknown. The origin of this receptor is a man aged 55 to 70 with HTLV-1-associated myelopathy (HAM/TSP). The sample consisted of PBMCs.

CDR3 in DNA: TGCAGCGTTGCCGGGACAGGGGCTTTGAACACTGAAGCTTTCTTT. This translates into CSVAGTGALNTEAFF. This chain uses TRBV29-1 with TRBJ1-1; TRBD1 aligns across 10 bases. The CDR3 length is 15 residues. Trimming took 4 bases from V and 0 from J; bases not matched to a gene: 5. CDR1 SQVTM and CDR2 ANQGSEA come from the germline V gene. Supplemented by reference TRBV29-1 and TRBJ1-1, the full variable domain reads SAVISQKPSRDICQRGTSLTIQCQVDSQVTMMFWYRQQPGQSLTLIATANQGSEATYESGFVIDKFPISRPNLTFSTLTVSNMSPEDSSIYLCSVAGTGALNTEAFFGQGTRLTVV.